This T cell receptor beta chain came from a study of blood T cell repertoires in COVID-19. Study summary: Samples taken during acute and convalescent COVID-19 were collected in the United States, Italy and Spain. T cells, B-cell-depleted T cells, or PBMCs supplied cDNA or gDNA.

The CDR3 runs 15 residues. V lost 0 bases and J lost 3, with 13 bases in between. CDR1 and CDR2 (germline): SGHRS, YFSETQ. Original data processing: Estimates of nucleated cell counts were drawn from the amplification of reference gene primers. Here immunoSEQ multiplex PCR was the method, and the copy in TCRdb shows in-frame clones only, minus some. The V and J calls and clone size were taken over from that table, and D and trimming were inferred from the DNA. The table lists about 320,000 clones, under 90% of them singletons. During active infection, Seattle patients enrolled and were then monitored through disease.

The clonotype originates from a woman aged 25 to 39 with COVID-19, enrolled during active disease. The source material was peripheral blood. The gene calls are TRBV5-1 and TRBJ2-7, with TRBD2 as a possible D gene (5 bases). Here the CDR3 DNA reads TGCGCCAGCAGCTTGGGTTGGGAGACTGGCTACGAGCAGTACTTC. This encodes CASSLGWETGYEQYF.